This T cell receptor (beta chain) appears in the sequencing data of a study of T cells after yellow fever vaccination. Worth noting for this clonotype: The germline gene is not matched at one end of the junction; a read error may be the cause.

Germline assignment: CDR1 SGHAT and CDR2 FQNNGV. This CDR3 is built from 15 residues. TCRdb reprocessed the 5' RACE reads with MiXCR, giving one entry per CDR3 protein. This table holds 170,000 or so distinct CDR3 sequences, about 6.2% found once. The sequence derives from a man aged 18 to 29 who received the YFV17D yellow fever vaccine. The chain employs TRBV11-2 and TRBJ1-1, with a possible D match to TRBD1 (5 bases). The material was CD4+ T cells sorted from PBMCs, obtained on the day of the first yellow fever vaccination. CDR3 coding DNA: TGTGCCAGCAGCTCGTGGGGGACGCAGAACACTGAAGCTTACTTT. Its protein is CASSSWGTQNTEAYF.